This T cell receptor beta chain was found in a study of post-analysis software for immune sequencing data. Study context: Included among the disease courses, which were recorded for the cohort, were relapsing-remitting, secondary progressive and progressive-relapsing multiple sclerosis.

The TCR beta cDNA libraries carried unique molecular identifiers. When about 0.95 to 10 million T cells were used, they gave roughly 500,000 cDNA molecules. MiXCR, run by TCRdb on the PCR reads, gives a single entry per CDR3 protein. Here the sample spans hundreds of thousands of distinct CDR3 sequences, 55% to 60% being singletons. This CDR3 contains 11 residues. The V end lost 0 bases, the J end lost 5 bases, and 3 bases lay between the germline ends. CDR1 is SQVTM, CDR2 ANQGSEA, per germline. About this clonotype: What it recognizes is unknown.

Study-wide points: Patients used five TRBV segments, including TRBV5-6, TRBV5-1 and TRBV20-1, more often than controls. Those with multiple sclerosis, the patient group, showed significantly lower normalized Chao1 diversity than controls. Those samples that were prepared in the same batch co-clustered strongly by F measure.

The clonotype was recovered from a girl aged 2-10 years with multiple sclerosis. Sequenced input: blood. This chain joins TRBV29-1 and TRBJ2-3; D is unresolved. CDR3 in DNA: TGCAGCGTTGAAGAGCTAGATACGCAGTATTTT. Translated: CSVEELDTQYF.